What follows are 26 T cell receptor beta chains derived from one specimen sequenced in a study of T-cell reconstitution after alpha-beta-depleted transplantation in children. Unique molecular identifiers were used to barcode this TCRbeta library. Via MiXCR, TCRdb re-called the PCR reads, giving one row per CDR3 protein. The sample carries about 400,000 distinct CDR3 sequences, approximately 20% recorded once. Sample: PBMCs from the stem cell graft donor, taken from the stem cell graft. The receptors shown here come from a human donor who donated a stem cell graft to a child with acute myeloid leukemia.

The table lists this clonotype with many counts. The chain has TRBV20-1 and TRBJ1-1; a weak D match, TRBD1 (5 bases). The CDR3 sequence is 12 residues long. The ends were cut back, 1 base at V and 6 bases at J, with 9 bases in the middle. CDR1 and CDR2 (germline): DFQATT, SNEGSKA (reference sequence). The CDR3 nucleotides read TGCAGTGCTAGAGGTTTAGGGGCTGAAGCTTTCTTT. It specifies CSARGLGAEAFF.

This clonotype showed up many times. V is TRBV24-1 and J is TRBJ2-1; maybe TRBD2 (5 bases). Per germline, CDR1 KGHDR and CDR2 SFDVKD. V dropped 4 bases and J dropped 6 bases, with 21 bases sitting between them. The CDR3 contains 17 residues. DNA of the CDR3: TGTGCCACCAGTGAACGGGGAACCGGGCCCAGATCCAATGAGCAGTTCTTC. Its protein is CATSERGTGPRSNEQFF.

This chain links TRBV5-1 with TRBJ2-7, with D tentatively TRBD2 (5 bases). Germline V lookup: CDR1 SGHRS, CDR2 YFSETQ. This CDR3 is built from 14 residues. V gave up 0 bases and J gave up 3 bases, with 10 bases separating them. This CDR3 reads CASSLEGSDYEQYF. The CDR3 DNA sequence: TGCGCCAGCAGCTTGGAGGGTAGCGACTACGAGCAGTACTTC.

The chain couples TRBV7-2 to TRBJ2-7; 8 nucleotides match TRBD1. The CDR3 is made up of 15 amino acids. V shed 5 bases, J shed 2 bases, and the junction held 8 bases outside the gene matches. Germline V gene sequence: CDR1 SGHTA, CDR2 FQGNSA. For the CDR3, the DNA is TGTGCCAGCAGCCGGGAGCGACAGGGGACCTACGAGCAGTACTTC. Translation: CASSRERQGTYEQYF. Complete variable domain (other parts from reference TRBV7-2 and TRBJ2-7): GAGVSQSPSNKVTEKGKDVELRCDPISGHTALYWYRQSLGQGLEFLIYFQGNSAPDKSGLPSDRFSAERTGGSVSTLTIQRTQQEDSAVYLCASSRERQGTYEQYFGPGTRLTVT.

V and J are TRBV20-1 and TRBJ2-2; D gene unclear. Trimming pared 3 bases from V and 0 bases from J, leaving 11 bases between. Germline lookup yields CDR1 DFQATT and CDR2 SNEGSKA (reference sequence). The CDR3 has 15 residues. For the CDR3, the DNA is TGCAGTGCTAGTCGCGGAACCGCGAACACCGGGGAGCTGTTTTTT. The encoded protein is CSASRGTANTGELFF.

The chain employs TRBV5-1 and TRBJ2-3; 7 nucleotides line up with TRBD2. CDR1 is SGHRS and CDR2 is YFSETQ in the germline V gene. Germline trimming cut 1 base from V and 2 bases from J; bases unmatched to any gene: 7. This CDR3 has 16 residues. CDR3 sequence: CASSLRASGNTDTQYF. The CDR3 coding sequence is TGCGCCAGCAGCTTGCGAGCTAGCGGCAACACAGATACGCAGTATTTT.

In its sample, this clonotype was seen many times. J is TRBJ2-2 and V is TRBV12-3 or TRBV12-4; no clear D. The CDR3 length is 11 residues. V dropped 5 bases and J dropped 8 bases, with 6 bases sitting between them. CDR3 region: CASSNWGELFF. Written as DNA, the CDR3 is TGTGCCAGCAGTAATTGGGGGGAGCTGTTTTTT.

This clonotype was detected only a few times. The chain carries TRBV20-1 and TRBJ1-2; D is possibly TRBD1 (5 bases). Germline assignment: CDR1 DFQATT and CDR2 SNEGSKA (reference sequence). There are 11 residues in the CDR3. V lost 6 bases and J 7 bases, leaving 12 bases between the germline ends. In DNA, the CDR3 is TGCAGTGCAAACGCGGGGGGTGGCTACACCTTC. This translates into CSANAGGGYTF.

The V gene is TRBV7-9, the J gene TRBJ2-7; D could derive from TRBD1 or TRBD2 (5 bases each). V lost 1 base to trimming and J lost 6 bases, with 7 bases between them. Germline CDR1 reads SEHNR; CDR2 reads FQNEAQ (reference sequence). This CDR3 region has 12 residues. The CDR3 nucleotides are TGTGCCAGCAGCTTAGGAGGGGCCGAGCAGTACTTC. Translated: CASSLGGAEQYF.

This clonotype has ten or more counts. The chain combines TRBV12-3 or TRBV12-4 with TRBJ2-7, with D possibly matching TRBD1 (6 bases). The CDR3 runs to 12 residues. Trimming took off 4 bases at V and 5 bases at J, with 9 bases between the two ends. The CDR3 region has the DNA TGTGCCAGCAGTTCCACAGGGAACGAGCAGTACTTC. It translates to CASSSTGNEQYF.

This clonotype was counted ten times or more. The DNA of the CDR3 is TGCGCCAGCCAACCCAACTCAGCGTTGAACACTGAAGCTTTCTTT. This encodes CASQPNSALNTEAFF. The V gene is TRBV10-2, the J gene TRBJ1-1; D is undetermined. Germline CDR1 reads WSHSY; CDR2 reads SAAADI. Deletions cut 8 bases from V and 0 bases from J, with 16 bases between. The CDR3 is 15 residues long.

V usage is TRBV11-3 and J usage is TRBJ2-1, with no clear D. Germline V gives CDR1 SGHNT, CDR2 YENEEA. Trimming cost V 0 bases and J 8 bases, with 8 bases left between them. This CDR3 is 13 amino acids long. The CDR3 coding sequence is TGTGCCAGCAGCTTAGATCATGGGGATGAGCAGTTCTTC. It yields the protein CASSLDHGDEQFF.

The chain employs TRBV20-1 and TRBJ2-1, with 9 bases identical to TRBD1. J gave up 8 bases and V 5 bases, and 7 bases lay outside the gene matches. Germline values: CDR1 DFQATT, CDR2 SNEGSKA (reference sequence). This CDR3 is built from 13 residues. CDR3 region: CSADRDRVDEQFF. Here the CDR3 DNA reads TGCAGTGCTGACCGGGACAGGGTTGATGAGCAGTTCTTC.

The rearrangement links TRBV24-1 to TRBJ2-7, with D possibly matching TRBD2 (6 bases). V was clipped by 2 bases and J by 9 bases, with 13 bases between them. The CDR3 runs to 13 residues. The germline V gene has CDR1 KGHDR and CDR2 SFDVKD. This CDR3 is CATSDSDYKVQYF. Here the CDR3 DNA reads TGTGCCACCAGTGATTCGGACTATAAGGTGCAGTACTTC.

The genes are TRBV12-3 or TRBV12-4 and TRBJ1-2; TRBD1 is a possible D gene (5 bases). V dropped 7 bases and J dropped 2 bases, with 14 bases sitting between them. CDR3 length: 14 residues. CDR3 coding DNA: TGTGCCAGCACCCCAGGGCCAGGGAACTATGGCTACACCTTC. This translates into CASTPGPGNYGYTF.

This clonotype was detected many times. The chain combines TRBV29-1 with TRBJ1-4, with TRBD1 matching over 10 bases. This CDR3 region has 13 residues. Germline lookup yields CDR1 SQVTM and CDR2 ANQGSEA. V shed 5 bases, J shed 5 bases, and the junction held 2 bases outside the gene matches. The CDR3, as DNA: TGCAGCGTTTGGGACAGGGGAAATGAAAAACTGTTTTTT. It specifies CSVWDRGNEKLFF. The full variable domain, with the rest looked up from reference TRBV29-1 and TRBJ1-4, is SAVISQKPSRDICQRGTSLTIQCQVDSQVTMMFWYRQQPGQSLTLIATANQGSEATYESGFVIDKFPISRPNLTFSTLTVSNMSPEDSSIYLCSVWDRGNEKLFFGSGTQLSVL.

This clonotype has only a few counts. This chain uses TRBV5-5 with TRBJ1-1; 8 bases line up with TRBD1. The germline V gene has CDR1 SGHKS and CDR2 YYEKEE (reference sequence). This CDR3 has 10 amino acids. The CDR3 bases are TGTGGACAGGGGAGCACTGAAGCTTTCTTT. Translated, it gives CGQGSTEAFF.

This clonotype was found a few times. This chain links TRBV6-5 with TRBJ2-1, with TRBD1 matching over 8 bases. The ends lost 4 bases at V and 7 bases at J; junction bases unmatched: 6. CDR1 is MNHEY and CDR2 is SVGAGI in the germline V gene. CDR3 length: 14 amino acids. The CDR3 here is CASSSWDRINEQFF. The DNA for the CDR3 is TGTGCCAGCAGTTCCTGGGACAGGATAAATGAGCAGTTCTTC.

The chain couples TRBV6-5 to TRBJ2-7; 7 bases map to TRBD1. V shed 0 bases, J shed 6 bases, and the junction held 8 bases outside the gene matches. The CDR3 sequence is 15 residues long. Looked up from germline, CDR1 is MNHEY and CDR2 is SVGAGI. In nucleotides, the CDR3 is TGTGCCAGCAGTTACTCGACCCAGGGGGTACGCGAGCAGTACTTC. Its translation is CASSYSTQGVREQYF.

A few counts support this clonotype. DNA of the CDR3: TGCAGTGCTAGAGGAGGTAGCGGGAGTAAAAGCGGGATTTCCTACGAGCAGTACTTC. It is translated as CSARGGSGSKSGISYEQYF. V and J are TRBV20-1 and TRBJ2-7; 9 nucleotides agree with TRBD2. Germline CDR1 and CDR2: DFQATT and SNEGSKA (reference sequence). Unmatched junction bases numbered 17, after V lost 1 base and J lost 1 base. CDR3 length: 19 amino acids.

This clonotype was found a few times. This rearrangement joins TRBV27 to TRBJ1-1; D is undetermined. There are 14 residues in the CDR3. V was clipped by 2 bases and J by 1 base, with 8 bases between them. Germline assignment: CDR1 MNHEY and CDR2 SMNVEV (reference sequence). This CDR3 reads CASSLMGTNTEAFF. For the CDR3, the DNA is TGTGCCAGCAGTTTAATGGGAACGAACACTGAAGCTTTCTTT.

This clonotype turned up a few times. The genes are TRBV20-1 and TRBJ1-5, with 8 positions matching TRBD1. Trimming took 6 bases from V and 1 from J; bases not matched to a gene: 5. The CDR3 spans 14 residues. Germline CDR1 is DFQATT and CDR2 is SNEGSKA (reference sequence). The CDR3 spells CSATQGASNQPQHF. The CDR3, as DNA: TGCAGTGCCACCCAGGGGGCAAGCAATCAGCCCCAGCATTTT.

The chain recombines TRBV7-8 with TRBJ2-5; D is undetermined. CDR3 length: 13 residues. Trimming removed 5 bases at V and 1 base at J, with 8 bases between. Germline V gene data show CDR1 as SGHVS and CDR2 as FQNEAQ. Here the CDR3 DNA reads TGTGCCAGCAGCGCCAGCTCCCAAGAGACCCAGTACTTC. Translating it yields CASSASSQETQYF.

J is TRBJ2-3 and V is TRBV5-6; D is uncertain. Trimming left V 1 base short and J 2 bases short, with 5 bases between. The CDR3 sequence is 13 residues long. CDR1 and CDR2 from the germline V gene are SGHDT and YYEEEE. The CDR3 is CASSLRPTDTQYF. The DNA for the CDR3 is TGTGCCAGCAGCTTGAGGCCCACAGATACGCAGTATTTT.

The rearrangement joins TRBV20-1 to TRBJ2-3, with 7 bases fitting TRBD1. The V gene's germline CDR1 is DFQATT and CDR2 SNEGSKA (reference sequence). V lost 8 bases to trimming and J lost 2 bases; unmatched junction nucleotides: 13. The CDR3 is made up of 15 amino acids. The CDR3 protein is CSPTTGTEVTDTQYF. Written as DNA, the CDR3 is TGCAGTCCCACGACCGGGACAGAAGTCACAGATACGCAGTATTTT.

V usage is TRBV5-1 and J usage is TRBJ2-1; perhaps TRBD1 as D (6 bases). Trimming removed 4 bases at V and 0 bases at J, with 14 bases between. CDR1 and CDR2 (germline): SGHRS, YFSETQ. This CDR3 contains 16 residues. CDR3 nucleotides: TGCGCCAGCAGCCCTGGGGACATCCCCTCCTACAATGAGCAGTTCTTC. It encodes CASSPGDIPSYNEQFF.